This section outlines one T cell receptor (beta chain) sequence together with its context. This specimen comes from a study of blood T cell repertoires in COVID-19. Study context: The United States, Italy and Spain were the sources of the acute and convalescent COVID-19 samples.

Seattle researchers signed up patients amid active infection and tracked them longitudinally. Method: immunoSEQ multiplex PCR; TCRdb's copy keeps in-frame clones and lacks some. Of some 180,000 clones listed, over 75% are singletons. CDR1 KGHSH and CDR2 LQKENI come from the germline V gene. V lost 3 bases and J 0 bases, leaving 10 bases between the germline ends. This CDR3 has 15 amino acids. Sequencing input: peripheral blood. This receptor was obtained from a man over 45 with COVID-19, enrolled during active disease. This chain connects TRBV18 to TRBJ2-3; a weak D match, TRBD2 (5 bases). Written as DNA, the CDR3 is TGTGCCAGCTCACCTTCGGGGATAAGCACAGATACGCAGTATTTT. Translation gives CASSPSGISTDTQYF.